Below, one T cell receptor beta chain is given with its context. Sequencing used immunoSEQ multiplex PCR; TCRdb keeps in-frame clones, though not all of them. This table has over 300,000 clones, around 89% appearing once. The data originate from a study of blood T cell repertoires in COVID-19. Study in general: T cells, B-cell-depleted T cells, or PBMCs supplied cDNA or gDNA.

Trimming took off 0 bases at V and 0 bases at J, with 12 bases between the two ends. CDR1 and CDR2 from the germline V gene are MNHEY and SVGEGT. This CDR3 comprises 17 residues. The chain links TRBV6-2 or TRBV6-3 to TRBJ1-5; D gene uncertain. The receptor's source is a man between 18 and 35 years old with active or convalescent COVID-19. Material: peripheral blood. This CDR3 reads CASSYSRAGISNQPQHF. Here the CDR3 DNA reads TGTGCCAGCAGTTACTCGAGAGCGGGTATTAGCAATCAGCCCCAGCATTTT.